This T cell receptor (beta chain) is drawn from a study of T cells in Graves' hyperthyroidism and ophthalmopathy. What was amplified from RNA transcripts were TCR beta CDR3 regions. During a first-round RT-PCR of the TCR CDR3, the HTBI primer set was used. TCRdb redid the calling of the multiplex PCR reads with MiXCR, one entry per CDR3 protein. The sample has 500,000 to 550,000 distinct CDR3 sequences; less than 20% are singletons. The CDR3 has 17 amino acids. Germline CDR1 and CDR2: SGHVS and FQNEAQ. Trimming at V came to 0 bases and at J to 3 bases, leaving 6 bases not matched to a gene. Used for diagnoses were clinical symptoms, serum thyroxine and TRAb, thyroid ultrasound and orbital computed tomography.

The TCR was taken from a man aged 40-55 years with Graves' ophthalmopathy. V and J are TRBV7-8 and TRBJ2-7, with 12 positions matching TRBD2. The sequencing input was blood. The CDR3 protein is CASSLAQTSGRHYEQYF. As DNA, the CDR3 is TGTGCCAGCAGCTTAGCGCAGACTAGCGGGAGACACTACGAGCAGTACTTC.